This T cell receptor (beta chain) emerged from a study of Ad26.COV2.S vaccination and SARS-CoV-2 variants. Study overall: A participant enrolled in the COV1001 Ad26.COV2.S trial arm provided the sample. Study findings and constraints: Spike-specific TCR breadth in vaccine recipients exceeded that seen in placebo recipients.

CDR1 and CDR2 (germline): SEHNR, FQNEAQ (reference sequence). CDR3 length: 12 residues. Between the trimmed V and J ends, which lost 1 base and 6 bases, there was a span of 6 bases. The assay was immunoSEQ multiplex PCR, and TCRdb's table has in-frame clones only and misses some. The table records roughly 350,000 clones, 86% of them present only once. The treatment was: roughly 18 received Ad26.COV2.S at low or high dose, single or two shots; 5 received placebo; per-sample allocation not given. Material that was analyzed had been drawn on day 63 after the first vaccine or placebo injection. Its platform was an Ad26 vector, and its expressed antigen was Wuhan-strain SARS-CoV-2 spike. Details on this clone: Its matching antigen is unknown.

The TCR sequence derives from a person aged 18-60 years who received the Ad26.COV2.S COVID-19 vaccine or a placebo. This chain connects TRBV7-9 to TRBJ1-1; D possibly corresponds to TRBD1 (5 bases). This material consisted of peripheral blood, taken in a trial of Ad26.COV2.S vaccine versus placebo. The CDR3: CASSLGGAEAFF. The CDR3 nucleotides are TGTGCCAGCAGCTTAGGGGGCGCTGAAGCTTTCTTT.